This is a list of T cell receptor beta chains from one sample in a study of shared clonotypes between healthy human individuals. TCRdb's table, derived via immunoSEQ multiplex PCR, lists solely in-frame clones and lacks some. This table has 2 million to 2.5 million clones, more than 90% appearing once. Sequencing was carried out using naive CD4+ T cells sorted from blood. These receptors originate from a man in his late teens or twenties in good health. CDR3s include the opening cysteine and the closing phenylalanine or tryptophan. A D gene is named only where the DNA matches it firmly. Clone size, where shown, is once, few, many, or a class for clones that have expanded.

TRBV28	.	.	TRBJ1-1	CASSQGSGTEAFF	TGTGCCAGCAGCCAGGGATCAGGCACTGAAGCTTTCTTT
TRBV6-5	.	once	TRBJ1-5	CASSYHGTNQPQHF	TGTGCCAGCAGTTACCACGGGACCAATCAGCCCCAGCATTTT
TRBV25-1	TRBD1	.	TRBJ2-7	CASSDLTGTGVYEQYF	TGTGCCAGCAGTGATCTAACCGGGACAGGGGTCTACGAGCAGTACTTC
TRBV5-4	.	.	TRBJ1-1	CASSLGGGTVNTEAFF	TGTGCCAGCAGCTTGGGCGGGGGCACGGTGAACACTGAAGCTTTCTTT
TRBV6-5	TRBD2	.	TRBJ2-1	CARILAVRNEQFF	TGTGCCAGGATCCTAGCGGTGCGCAATGAGCAGTTCTTC
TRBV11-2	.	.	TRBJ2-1	CASSLDIQANEQFF	TGTGCCAGCAGCTTAGATATTCAGGCCAATGAGCAGTTCTTC
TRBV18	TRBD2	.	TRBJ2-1	CASSPSSTSGGREQFF	TGTGCCAGCTCACCATCATCAACTAGCGGGGGGAGGGAGCAGTTCTTC
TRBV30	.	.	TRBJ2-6	CAWSSGANVLTF	TGTGCCTGGAGTTCCGGGGCCAACGTCCTGACTTTC
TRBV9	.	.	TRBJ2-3	CASSGLRGTQYF	TGTGCCAGCAGCGGCTTGCGTGGTACGCAGTATTTT
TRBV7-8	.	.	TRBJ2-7	CASSLGTQGGYEQYF	TGTGCCAGCAGCTTAGGAACCCAGGGCGGCTACGAGCAGTACTTC
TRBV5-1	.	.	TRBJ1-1	CASSWQQSNTEAFF	TGCGCCAGCAGTTGGCAACAGAGTAACACTGAAGCTTTCTTT
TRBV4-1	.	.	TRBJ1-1	CASSQDWGAWTEAFF	TGCGCCAGCAGCCAAGATTGGGGGGCATGGACTGAAGCTTTCTTT
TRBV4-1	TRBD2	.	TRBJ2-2	CASSQSSGGFTGELFF	TGCGCCAGCAGCCAGTCGAGCGGGGGCTTTACCGGGGAGCTGTTTTTT
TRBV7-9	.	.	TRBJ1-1	CASSPWGGMNTEAFF	TGTGCCAGCAGCCCATGGGGAGGCATGAACACTGAAGCTTTCTTT
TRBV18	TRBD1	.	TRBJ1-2	CASSPPTYGQGLYGYTF	TGTGCCAGCTCACCACCAACTTACGGACAGGGCCTTTATGGCTACACCTTC
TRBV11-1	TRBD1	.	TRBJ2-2	CASSLRARDRGNGELFF	TGTGCCAGCAGCTTAAGGGCGCGGGACAGGGGAAACGGGGAGCTGTTTTTT
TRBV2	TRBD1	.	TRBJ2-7	CASKYHPLGTESYEQYF	TGTGCCAGCAAATACCACCCCCTCGGGACAGAATCCTACGAGCAGTACTTC
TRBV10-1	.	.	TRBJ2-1	CASSDGTSGRDEQFF	TGCGCCAGCAGTGATGGGACTTCGGGACGGGATGAGCAGTTCTTC
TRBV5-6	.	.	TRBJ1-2	CASSFNWTPFNYGYTF	TGTGCCAGCAGCTTTAATTGGACACCATTTAACTATGGCTACACCTTC
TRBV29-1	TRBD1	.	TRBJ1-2	CSGGQAPGGYTF	TGCAGCGGGGGACAGGCCCCGGGAGGCTACACCTTC
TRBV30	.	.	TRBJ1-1	CAWSPTGPTEAFF	TGTGCCTGGAGTCCTACAGGGCCCACTGAAGCTTTCTTT
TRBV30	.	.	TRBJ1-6	CAWSVPGAPLHF	TGTGCCTGGAGTGTACCTGGGGCACCCCTCCACTTT
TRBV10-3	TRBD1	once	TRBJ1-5	CAISRQGANQPQHF	TGTGCCATCAGCCGACAGGGGGCAAATCAGCCCCAGCATTTT
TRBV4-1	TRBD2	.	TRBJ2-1	CASSQAGGKDEQFF	TGCGCCAGCAGCCAAGCGGGAGGCAAGGATGAGCAGTTCTTC